This T cell receptor (beta chain) was found in a study of blood T cell repertoires in COVID-19. Looked up from germline, CDR1 is MNHNS and CDR2 is SASEGT. V lost 8 bases and J lost 7, with 14 bases in between. The CDR3 contains 13 residues. The repertoire was sequenced with immunoSEQ multiplex PCR; TCRdb's copy has only in-frame clones and lacks some. The data contain more than 300,000 clones, roughly 80% of them singletons. Everyone who took part was roughly 18 to 89 years old, and they came from about two dozen US areas. Sequencing was done on a sample of PBMCs or T cells enriched from blood (not recorded which). This sequence originates from a woman between 50 and 59 years old who had recovered from COVID-19. The chain has TRBV6-1 and TRBJ1-4, with D possibly TRBD1 on 5 matching bases. This CDR3 is CASQRGVGEKLFF. The DNA of the CDR3 is TGTGCCAGCCAACGGGGGGTGGGTGAAAAACTGTTTTTT.